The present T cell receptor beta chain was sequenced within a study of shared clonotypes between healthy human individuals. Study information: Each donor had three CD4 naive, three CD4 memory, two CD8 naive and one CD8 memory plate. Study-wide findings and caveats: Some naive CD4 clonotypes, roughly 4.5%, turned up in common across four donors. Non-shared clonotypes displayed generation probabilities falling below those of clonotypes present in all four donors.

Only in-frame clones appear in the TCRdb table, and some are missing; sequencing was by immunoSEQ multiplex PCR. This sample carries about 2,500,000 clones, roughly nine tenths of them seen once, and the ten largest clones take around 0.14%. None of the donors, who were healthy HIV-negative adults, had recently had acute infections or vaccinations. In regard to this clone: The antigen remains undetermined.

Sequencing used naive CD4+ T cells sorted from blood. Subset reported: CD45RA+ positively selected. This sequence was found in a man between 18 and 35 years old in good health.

CDR3 region: CSVAGDFSNYGYTF. CDR3 in DNA: TGCAGCGTTGCTGGGGACTTCTCTAACTATGGCTACACCTTC. This sequence joins TRBV29-1 and TRBJ1-2; D possibly corresponds to TRBD1 (5 bases). The germline CDR1 and CDR2 sequences are SQVTM and ANQGSEA. V was shortened by 4 bases and J by 0 bases, with 12 bases between the two germline ends. The CDR3 is 14 amino acids.